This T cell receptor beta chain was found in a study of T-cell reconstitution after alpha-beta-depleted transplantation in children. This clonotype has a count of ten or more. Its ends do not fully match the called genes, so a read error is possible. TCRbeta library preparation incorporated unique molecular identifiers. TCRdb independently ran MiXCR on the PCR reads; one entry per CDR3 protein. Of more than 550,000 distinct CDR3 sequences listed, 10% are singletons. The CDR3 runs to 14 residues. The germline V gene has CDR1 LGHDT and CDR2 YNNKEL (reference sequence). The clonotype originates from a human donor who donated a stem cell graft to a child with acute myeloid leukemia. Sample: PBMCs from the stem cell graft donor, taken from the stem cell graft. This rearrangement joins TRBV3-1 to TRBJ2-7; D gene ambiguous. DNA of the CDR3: TGTGCCAGCAGCCAAGTTCAAGTCTCCCACGAGCAGTACTTC. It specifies CASSQVQVSHEQYF.